This paragraph covers one TCR beta chain sequence. As yet, its antigen is unknown. Germline CDR1 and CDR2: MDHEN and SYDVKM. The CDR3 is 14 amino acids. Trimming cost V 7 bases and J 9 bases; bases outside gene matches: 8. This sample is part of a study of neoadjuvant nivolumab and ipilimumab in lung cancer. The study, taken as a whole, reports: TCR sequencing covered a small number of samples. From pretherapy to surgery, tumor richness and clonality rose with dual therapy. Compared with tumor-adjacent uninvolved lung, resected tumors showed greater richness and clonality. Blood richness before therapy tracked richness in tumors resected after neoadjuvant therapy.

Using immunoSEQ multiplex PCR, the repertoire was profiled, and TCRdb retains in-frame clones only, with some absent. The sample records more than 15,000 clones, roughly 79% being singletons. J is TRBJ1-5 and V is TRBV28; TRBD1 aligns across 11 bases. Sequencing used tumor tissue, obtained after neoadjuvant nivolumab, alone or with ipilimumab, at or shortly before surgery. The TCR sequence derives from an adult with non-small cell lung cancer. The CDR3 DNA reads TGTGCCAGCAAGCCGGGACAGGGGGTATTGCCCCAGCATTTT. Amino acid sequence: CASKPGQGVLPQHF.